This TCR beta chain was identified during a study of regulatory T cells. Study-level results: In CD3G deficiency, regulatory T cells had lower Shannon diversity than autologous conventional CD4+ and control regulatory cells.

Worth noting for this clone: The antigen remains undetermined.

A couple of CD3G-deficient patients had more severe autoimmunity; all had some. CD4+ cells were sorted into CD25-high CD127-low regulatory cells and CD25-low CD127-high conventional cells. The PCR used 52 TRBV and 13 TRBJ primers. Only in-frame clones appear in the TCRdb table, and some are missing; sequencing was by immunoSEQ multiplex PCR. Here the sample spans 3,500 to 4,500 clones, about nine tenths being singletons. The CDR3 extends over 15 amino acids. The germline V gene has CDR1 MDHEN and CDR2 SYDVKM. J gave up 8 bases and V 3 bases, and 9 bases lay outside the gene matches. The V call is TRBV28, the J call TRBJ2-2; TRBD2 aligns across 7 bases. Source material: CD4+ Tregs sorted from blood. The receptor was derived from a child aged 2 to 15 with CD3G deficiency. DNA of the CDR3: TGTGCCAGCAGTTTTCATCAGGCGGGAGCTGGGGAGCTGTTTTTT. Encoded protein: CASSFHQAGAGELFF.